This T cell receptor beta chain was documented in a study of identical twins. Healthy Caucasians provided all donations. MiXCR, applied by TCRdb to the 5' RACE reads, yields one record per CDR3 protein. The table shows 400,000 or so distinct CDR3 sequences, with roughly 10% occurring only once. The CDR3 is 15 amino acids. Germline V lookup: CDR1 SQVTM, CDR2 ANQGSEA. The V gene end was trimmed by 5 bases and the J gene end by 7 bases; junction bases not matched to a gene: 9. This clonotype was recorded a few times. The clonotype originates from a woman between 45 and 60 years old in good health. Material for sequencing was naive T cells sorted from blood. The chain carries TRBV29-1 and TRBJ2-3; 13 bases are a match to TRBD2. CDR3 protein: CSVWTSGRSGHTQYF. Written as DNA, the CDR3 is TGCAGCGTTTGGACTAGCGGGAGATCTGGGCATACGCAGTATTTT.